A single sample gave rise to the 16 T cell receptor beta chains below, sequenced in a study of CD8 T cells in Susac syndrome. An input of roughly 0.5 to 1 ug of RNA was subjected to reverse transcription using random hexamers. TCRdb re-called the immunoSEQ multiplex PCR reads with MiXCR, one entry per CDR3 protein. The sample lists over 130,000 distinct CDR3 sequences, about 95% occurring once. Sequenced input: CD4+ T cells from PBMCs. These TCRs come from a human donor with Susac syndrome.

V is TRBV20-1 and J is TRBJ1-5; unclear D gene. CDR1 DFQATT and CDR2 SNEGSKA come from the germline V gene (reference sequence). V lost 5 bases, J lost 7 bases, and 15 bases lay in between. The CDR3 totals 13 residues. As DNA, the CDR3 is TGCAGTGCTTACAGTAACCCCAACCAGCCCCAGCATTTT. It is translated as CSAYSNPNQPQHF.

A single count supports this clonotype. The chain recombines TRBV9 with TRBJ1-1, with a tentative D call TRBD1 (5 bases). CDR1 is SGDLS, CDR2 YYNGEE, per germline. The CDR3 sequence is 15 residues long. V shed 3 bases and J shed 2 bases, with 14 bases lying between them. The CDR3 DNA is TGTGCCAGCAGCGAAGGGGTGACGGCCAACACTGAAGCTTTCTTT. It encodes CASSEGVTANTEAFF. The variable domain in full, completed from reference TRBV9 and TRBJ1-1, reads DSGVTQTPKHLITATGQRVTLRCSPRSGDLSVYWYQQSLDQGLQFLIQYYNGEERAKGNILERFSAQQFPDLHSELNLSSLELGDSALYFCASSEGVTANTEAFFGQGTRLTVV.

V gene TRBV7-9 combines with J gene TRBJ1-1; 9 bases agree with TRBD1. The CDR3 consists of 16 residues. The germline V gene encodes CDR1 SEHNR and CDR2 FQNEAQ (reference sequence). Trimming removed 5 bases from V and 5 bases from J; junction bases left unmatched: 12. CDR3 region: CASSRSSGTGRTEAFF. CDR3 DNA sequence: TGTGCCAGCAGCCGCTCCTCCGGGACAGGGAGGACTGAAGCTTTCTTT.

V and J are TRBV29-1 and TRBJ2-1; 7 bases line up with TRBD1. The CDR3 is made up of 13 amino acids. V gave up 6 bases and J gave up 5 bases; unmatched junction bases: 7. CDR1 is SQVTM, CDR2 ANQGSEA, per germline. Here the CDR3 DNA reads TGCAGCGTGGGACAGCTAAGTAACAATGAGCAGTTCTTC. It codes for CSVGQLSNNEQFF.

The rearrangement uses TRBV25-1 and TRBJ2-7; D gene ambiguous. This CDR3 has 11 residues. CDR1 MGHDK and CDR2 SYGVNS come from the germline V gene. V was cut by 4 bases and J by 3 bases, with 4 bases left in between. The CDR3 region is CASSVFYEQYF. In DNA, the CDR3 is TGTGCCAGCAGTGTGTTCTACGAGCAGTACTTC.

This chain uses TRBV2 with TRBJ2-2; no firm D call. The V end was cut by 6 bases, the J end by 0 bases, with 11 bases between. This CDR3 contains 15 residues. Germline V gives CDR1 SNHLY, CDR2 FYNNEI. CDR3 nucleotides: TGTGCCAGCAGGCAGTCGTCCACGAACACCGGGGAGCTGTTTTTT. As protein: CASRQSSTNTGELFF.

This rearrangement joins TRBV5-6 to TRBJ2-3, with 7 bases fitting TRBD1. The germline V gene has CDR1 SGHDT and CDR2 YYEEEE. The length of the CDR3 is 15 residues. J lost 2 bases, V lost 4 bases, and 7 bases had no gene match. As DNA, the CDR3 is TGTGCCAGCAGCGGCGCGACAGGGACCACAGATACGCAGTATTTT. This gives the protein CASSGATGTTDTQYF.

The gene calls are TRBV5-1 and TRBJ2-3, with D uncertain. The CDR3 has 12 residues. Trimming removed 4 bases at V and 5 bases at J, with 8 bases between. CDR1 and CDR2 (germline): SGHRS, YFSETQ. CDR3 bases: TGCGCCAGCAGCCGGTGGGGAGATACGCAGTATTTT. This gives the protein CASSRWGDTQYF. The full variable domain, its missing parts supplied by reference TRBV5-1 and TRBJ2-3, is KAGVTQTPRYLIKTRGQQVTLSCSPISGHRSVSWYQQTPGQGLQFLFEYFSETQRNKGNFPGRFSGRQFSNSRSEMNVSTLELGDSALYLCASSRWGDTQYFGPGTRLTVL.

CDR3 sequence reads: CASSQGLGRKNNEQFF. CDR3 bases: TGTGCCAGCAGCCAAGGACTAGGGAGGAAGAACAATGAGCAGTTCTTC. J is TRBJ2-1 and V is TRBV14, with D possibly being TRBD2 (6 bases). Trimming removed 1 base at V and 5 bases at J, with 15 bases between. The V gene's germline CDR1 is SGHDN and CDR2 FVKESK. This CDR3 has 16 amino acids.

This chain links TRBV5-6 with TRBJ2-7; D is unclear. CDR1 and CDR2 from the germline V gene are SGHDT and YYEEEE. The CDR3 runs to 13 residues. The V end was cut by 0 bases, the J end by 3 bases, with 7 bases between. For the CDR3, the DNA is TGTGCCAGCAGCTTGGGGAGCTACTACGAGCAGTACTTC. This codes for CASSLGSYYEQYF.

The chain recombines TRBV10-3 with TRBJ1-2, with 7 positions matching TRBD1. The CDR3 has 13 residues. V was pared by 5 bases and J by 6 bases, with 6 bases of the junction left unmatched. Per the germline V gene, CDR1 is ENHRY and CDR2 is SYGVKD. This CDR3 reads CAISQDREDGYTF. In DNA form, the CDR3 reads TGTGCCATCAGTCAAGACAGGGAGGATGGCTACACCTTC.

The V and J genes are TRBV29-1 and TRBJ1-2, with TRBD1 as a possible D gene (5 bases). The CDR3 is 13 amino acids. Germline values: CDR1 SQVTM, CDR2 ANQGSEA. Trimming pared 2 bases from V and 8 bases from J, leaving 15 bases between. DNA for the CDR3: TGCAGCGTTGAAATGGTACGGGGCCTGGGCTACACCTTC. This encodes CSVEMVRGLGYTF.

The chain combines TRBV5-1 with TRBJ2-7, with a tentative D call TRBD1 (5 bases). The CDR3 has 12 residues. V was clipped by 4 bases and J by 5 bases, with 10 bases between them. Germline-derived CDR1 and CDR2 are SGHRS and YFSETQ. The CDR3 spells CASSQTGNEQYF. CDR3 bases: TGCGCCAGCAGCCAAACAGGTAACGAGCAGTACTTC.

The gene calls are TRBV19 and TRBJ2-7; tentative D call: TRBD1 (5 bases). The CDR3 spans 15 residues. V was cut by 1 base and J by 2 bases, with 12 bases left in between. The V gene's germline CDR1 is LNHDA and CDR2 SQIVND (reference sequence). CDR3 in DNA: TGTGCCAGTAGTATAGTTTTTCAGGGCGCCTACGAGCAGTACTTC. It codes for CASSIVFQGAYEQYF.

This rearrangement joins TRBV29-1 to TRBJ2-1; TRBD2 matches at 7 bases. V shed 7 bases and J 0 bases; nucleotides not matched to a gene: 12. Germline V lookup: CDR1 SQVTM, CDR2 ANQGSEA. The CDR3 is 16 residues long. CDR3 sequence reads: CSAAGTTVGSYNEQFF. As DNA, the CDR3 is TGCAGCGCAGCCGGGACTACCGTTGGCTCCTACAATGAGCAGTTCTTC.

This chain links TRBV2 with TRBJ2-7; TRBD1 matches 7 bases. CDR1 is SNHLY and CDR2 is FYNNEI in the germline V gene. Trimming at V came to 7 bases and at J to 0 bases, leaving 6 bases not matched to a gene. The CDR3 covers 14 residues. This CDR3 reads CASTRRGHSYEQYF. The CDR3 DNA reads TGTGCCAGCACCAGAAGGGGGCACTCCTACGAGCAGTACTTC.